This T cell receptor beta chain was documented in a study of shared clonotypes between healthy human individuals. This CDR3 has 13 amino acids. V shed 3 bases and J shed 5 bases, with 10 bases lying between them. Germline V gene data show CDR1 as MDHEN and CDR2 as SYDVKM. Profiling relied on immunoSEQ multiplex PCR, and the TCRdb table lists in-frame clones only, not all of them. The top ten hold nearly 25% of the sample, which has about 680,000 clones, about 90% seen once. This clone came up once. This CDR3 is also generated by other DNA sequences in the sample. Naive CD8 cells lacked CD45RO, underwent positive selection for CCR7 and left out terminally differentiated effector memory CD45RA+ cells.

This rearrangement joins TRBV28 to TRBJ1-1; no clear D. The TCR was taken from a man aged 25-40 years in good health. Sequenced input: naive CD8+ T cells sorted from blood. As DNA, the CDR3 is TGTGCCAGCAGTTTGGAGTGGGGTACTGAAGCTTTCTTT. Its protein is CASSLEWGTEAFF. Full variable domain (missing parts from reference TRBV28 and TRBJ1-1): DVKVTQSSRYLVKRTGEKVFLECVQDMDHENMFWYRQDPGLGLRLIYFSYDVKMKEKGDIPEGYSVSREKKERFSLILESASTNQTSMYLCASSLEWGTEAFFGQGTRLTVV.